The clone carrying this T cell receptor beta chain is medium-sized in the sample. These data originate in a study of blood T cell repertoires in COVID-19. This table comes from immunoSEQ multiplex PCR, and its TCRdb copy is limited to in-frame clones, with some not included. This table holds roughly 70,000 clones, approximately 92% found once. Germline V CDR1 and CDR2: MNHNS, SASEGT. This CDR3 is 15 amino acids long. V was clipped by 1 base and J by 7 bases, with 16 bases between them. The specimen sequenced was peripheral blood. V usage is TRBV6-1 and J usage is TRBJ1-2; D not resolved. The TCR was taken from a human donor in a cohort sampled during active COVID-19. DNA of the CDR3: TGTGCCAGCAGTGAAGACGGACTCCCGAGGTCTGGCTACACCTTC. This sequence encodes CASSEDGLPRSGYTF.